The subject of this entry is one T cell receptor (beta chain). Germline V gene sequence: CDR1 LGHNT, CDR2 FRNRAP. The trim removed 5 bases at V and 1 base at J, leaving 4 bases unmatched. The length of the CDR3 is 14 residues. The sample is drawn from a study of OX40 agonist ivuxolimab in advanced cancers. Blood samples were obtained at baseline, cycle 4 day 1, and cycle 7 day 1. TCRdb keeps only in-frame clones here, not all; method: immunoSEQ multiplex PCR. The data hold 55,000 to 70,000 clones, with around 85% observed a single time. This TCR came from an adult with an advanced solid tumor such as melanoma, head and neck, liver or kidney cancer. The sequenced sample was CD4+ or CD8+ T cells sorted from blood, obtained in a trial of the OX40 agonist ivuxolimab. V and J are TRBV12-5 and TRBJ1-1, with 7 bases lining up with TRBD1. In DNA, the CDR3 is TGTGCTAGTGGTCTAGGGGGCGGGAACACTGAAGCTTTCTTT. It codes for CASGLGGGNTEAFF.